This TCR beta chain is drawn from a study of radiotherapy plus CTLA-4 blockade in lung cancer. Assay used: immunoSEQ multiplex PCR; TCRdb lists only in-frame clones, some missing. Altogether fewer than 140,000 clones are present, over 65% being singletons, with the ten largest covering 2.4%. V gave up 2 bases and J gave up 3 bases, with 14 bases separating them. Germline CDR1 is SGHKS and CDR2 is YYEKEE (reference sequence). The CDR3 covers 15 residues. This receptor was obtained from a human donor with non-small cell lung cancer that progressed on radiotherapy plus ipilimumab. Some clones in this sample may be carry-over from other donors' samples. The chain joins TRBV5-5 to TRBJ2-5; no clear D gene. Here the sequenced sample was peripheral blood, taken from a patient treated with radiotherapy plus ipilimumab. The CDR3: CASSLFGTPEETQYF. In DNA, the CDR3 is TGTGCCAGCAGCTTATTTGGTACGCCCGAAGAGACCCAGTACTTC.